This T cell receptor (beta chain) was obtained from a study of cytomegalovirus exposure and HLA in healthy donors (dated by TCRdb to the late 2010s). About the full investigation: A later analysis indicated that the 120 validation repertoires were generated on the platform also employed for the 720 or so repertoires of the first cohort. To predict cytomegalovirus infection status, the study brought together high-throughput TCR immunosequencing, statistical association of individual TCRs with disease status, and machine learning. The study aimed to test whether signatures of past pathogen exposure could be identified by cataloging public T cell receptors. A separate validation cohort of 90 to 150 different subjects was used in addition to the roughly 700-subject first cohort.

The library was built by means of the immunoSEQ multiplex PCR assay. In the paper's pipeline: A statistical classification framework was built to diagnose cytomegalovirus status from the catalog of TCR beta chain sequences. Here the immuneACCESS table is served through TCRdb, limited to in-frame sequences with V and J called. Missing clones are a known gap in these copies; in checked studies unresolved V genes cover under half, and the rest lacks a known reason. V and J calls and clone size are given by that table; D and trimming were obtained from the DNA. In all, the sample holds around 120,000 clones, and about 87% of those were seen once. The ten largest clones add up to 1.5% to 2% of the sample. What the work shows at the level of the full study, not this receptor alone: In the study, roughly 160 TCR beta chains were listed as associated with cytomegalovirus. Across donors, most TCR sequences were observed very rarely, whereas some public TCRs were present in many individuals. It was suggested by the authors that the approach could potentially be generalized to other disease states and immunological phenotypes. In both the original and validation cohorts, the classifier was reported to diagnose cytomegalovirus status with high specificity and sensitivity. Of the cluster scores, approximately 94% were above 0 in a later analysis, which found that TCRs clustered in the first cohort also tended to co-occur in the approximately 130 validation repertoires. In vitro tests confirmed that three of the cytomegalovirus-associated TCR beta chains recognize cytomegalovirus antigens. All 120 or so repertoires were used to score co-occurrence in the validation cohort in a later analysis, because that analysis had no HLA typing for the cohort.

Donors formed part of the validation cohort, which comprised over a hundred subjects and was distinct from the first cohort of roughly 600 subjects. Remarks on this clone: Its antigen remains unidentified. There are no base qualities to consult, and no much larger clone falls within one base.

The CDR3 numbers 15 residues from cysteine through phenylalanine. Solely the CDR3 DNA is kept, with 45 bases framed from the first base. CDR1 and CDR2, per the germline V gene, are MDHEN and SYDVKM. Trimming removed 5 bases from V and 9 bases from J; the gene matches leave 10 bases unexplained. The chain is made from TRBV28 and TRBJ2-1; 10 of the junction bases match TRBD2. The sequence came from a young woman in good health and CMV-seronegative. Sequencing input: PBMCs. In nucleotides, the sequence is TGTGCCAGCAGTCCCACTAGCGGGGCCCTTCTTGAGCAGTTCTTC. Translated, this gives CASSPTSGALLEQFF.